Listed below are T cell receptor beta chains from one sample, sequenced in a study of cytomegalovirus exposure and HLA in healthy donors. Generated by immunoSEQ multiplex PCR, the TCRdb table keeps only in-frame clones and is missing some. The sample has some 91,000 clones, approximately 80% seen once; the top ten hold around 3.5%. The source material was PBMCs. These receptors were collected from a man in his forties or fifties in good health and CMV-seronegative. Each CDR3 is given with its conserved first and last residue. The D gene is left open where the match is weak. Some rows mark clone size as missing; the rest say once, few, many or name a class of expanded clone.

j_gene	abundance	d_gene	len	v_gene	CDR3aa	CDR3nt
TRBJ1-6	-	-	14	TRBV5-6	CASSTDGGGSPLHF	TGTGCCAGCAGCACGGACGGAGGAGGTTCACCCCTCCACTTT
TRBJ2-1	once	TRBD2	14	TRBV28	CASRSGRAYNEQFF	TGTGCCAGCAGAAGCGGGAGGGCCTACAATGAGCAGTTCTTC
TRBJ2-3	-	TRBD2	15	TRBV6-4	CASSLAGGSTNTQYF	TGTGCCAGCAGTCTAGCGGGAGGGAGCACAAATACGCAGTATTTT
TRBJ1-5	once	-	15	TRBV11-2	CASSLDRQGGQPQHF	TGTGCCAGCAGCTTAGATCGCCAGGGAGGCCAGCCCCAGCATTTT
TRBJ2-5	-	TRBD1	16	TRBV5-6	CASSGLGQGVGETQYF	TGTGCCAGCAGCGGGCTGGGACAGGGTGTAGGAGAGACCCAGTACTTC
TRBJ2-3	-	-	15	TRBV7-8	CASSLVGATGDTQYF	TGTGCCAGCAGCTTAGTCGGAGCCACGGGAGATACGCAGTATTTT
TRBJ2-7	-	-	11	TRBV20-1	CSAKGVYEQYF	TGCAGTGCCAAGGGGGTTTACGAGCAGTACTTC
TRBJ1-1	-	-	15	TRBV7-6	CASSLVAGPHAEAFF	TGTGCCAGCAGCTTAGTGGCAGGTCCACACGCTGAAGCTTTCTTT
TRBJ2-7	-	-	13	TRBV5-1	CASSSSPSYEQYF	TGCGCCAGCAGCTCCTCCCCCTCCTACGAGCAGTACTTC
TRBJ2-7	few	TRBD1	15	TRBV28	CASSRAGTADYEQYF	TGTGCCAGCAGCCGAGCCGGGACAGCGGACTACGAGCAGTACTTC
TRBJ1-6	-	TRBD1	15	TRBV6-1	CASSGRTGGNSPLHF	TGTGCCAGCAGTGGACGGACAGGGGGCAATTCACCCCTCCACTTT
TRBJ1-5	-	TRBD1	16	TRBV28	CASSSPRQGGSQPQHF	TGTGCCAGCAGTTCCCCTCGACAGGGGGGTAGTCAGCCCCAGCATTTT
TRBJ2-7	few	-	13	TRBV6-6	CASSATGFLGQYF	TGTGCCAGCAGTGCAACAGGTTTCCTAGGGCAGTACTTC
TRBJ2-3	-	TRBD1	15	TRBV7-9	CASTPKQGASDTQYF	TGTGCCAGCACCCCTAAACAGGGGGCCTCAGATACGCAGTATTTT
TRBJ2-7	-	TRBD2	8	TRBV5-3	CARGGQYF	TGTGCCCGGGGGGGGCAGTACTTC
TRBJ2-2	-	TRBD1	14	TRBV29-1	CSAAGTGNTGELFF	TGCAGCGCTGCCGGGACAGGGAACACCGGGGAGCTGTTTTTT
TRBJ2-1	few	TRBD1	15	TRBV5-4	CASSPPGQGFNEQFF	TGTGCCAGCAGCCCTCCGGGACAGGGGTTCAATGAGCAGTTCTTC
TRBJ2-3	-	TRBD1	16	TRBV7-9	CASSSDQGARGDTQYF	TGTGCCAGCAGCTCAGATCAGGGGGCGCGGGGAGATACGCAGTATTTT
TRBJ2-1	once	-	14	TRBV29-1	CSVEPTRRVNEQFF	TGCAGCGTTGAACCAACCCGCAGGGTGAATGAGCAGTTCTTC
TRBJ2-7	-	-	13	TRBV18	CASSPPGGYEQYF	TGTGCCAGCTCACCGCCCGGAGGCTACGAGCAGTACTTC
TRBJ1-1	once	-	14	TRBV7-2	CASSQGFLNTEAFF	TGTGCCAGCAGCCAGGGCTTCCTGAACACTGAAGCTTTCTTT
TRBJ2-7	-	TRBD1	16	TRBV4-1	CASSQEAGTDYYEQYF	TGCGCCAGCAGCCAAGAGGCCGGGACAGACTACTACGAGCAGTACTTC
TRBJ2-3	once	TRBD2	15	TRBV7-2	CASNTPSGGGDTQYF	TGTGCCAGCAATACCCCTAGCGGGGGTGGAGATACGCAGTATTTT
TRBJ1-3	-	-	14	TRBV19	CASSILPPGNTIYF	TGTGCCAGTAGTATTCTACCTCCTGGAAACACCATATATTTT
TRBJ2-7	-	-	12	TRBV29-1	CSTSDSTYEQYF	TGCAGCACCTCGGACAGCACCTACGAGCAGTACTTC
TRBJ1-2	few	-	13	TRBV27	CASRVTANYGYTF	TGTGCCAGCAGGGTGACAGCTAACTATGGCTACACCTTC
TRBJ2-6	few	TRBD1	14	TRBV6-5	CASRRGRRANVLTF	TGTGCCAGCAGGAGGGGGCGTCGGGCCAACGTCCTGACTTTC
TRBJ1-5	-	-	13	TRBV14	CASSRGGNQPQHF	TGTGCCAGCAGCCGGGGGGGCAATCAGCCCCAGCATTTT
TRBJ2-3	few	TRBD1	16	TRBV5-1	CASSPDRFQGTDTQYF	TGCGCCAGCAGCCCGGACAGGTTCCAAGGCACAGATACGCAGTATTTT
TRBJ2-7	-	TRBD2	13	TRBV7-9	CASSYGLAYEQYF	TGTGCCAGCAGCTACGGACTAGCTTACGAGCAGTACTTC
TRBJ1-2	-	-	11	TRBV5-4	CASSGTWGYTF	TGTGCCAGCAGCGGTACTTGGGGCTACACCTTC
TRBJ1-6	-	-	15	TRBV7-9	CASSETGSYNSPLHF	TGTGCCAGCAGCGAGACAGGTTCCTATAATTCACCCCTCCACTTT
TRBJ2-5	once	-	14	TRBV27	CASSLSSGIETQYF	TGTGCCAGCAGTTTATCATCGGGGATTGAGACCCAGTACTTC
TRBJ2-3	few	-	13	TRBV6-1	CASTEGRPDTQYF	TGTGCCAGCACGGAAGGGAGGCCAGATACGCAGTATTTT
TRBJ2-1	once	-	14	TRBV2	CASSVRVGDNEQFF	TGTGCCAGCAGTGTCAGGGTAGGTGACAATGAGCAGTTCTTC